The source of this TCR beta chain is a study of blood T cell repertoires in COVID-19. Study context: Samples taken during acute and convalescent COVID-19 were collected in the United States, Italy and Spain. T cells, B-cell-depleted T cells, or PBMCs supplied cDNA or gDNA.

The trim removed 1 base at V and 4 bases at J, leaving 3 bases unmatched. CDR1 and CDR2 from the germline V gene are SGHKS and YYEKEE (reference sequence). This CDR3 has 15 residues. Study processing details: Quantification of nucleated cells was approximated via reference gene primer amplification. Sequencing was performed with immunoSEQ multiplex PCR; in TCRdb, only in-frame clones are kept and a portion is missing. V and J calls and clone size are copied from that table; D and trimming were computed from the DNA. Of about 80,000 clones in the sample, about four fifths were seen once. Sequencing was done on a sample of peripheral blood. The sequence was obtained from a woman aged 70-85 years with acute or convalescent COVID-19. The genes are TRBV5-5 and TRBJ2-3, with TRBD2 identical over 10 bases. The CDR3, as DNA: TGTGCCAGCAGCTTGTACCTAGCGGGAGCAGATACGCAGTATTTT. As protein: CASSLYLAGADTQYF.